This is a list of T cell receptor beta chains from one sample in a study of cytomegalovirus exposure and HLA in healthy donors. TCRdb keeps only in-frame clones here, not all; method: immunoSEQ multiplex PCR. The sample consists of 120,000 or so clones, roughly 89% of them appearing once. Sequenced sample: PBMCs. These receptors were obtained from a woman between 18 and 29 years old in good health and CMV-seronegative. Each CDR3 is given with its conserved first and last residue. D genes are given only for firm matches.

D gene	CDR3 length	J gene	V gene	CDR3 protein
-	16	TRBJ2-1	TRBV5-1	CASSDGAGPALVEQFF
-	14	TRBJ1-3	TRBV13	CASSDKGAGNTIYF
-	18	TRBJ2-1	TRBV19	CASSTPHGRTSSYNEQFF
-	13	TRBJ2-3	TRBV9	CASSVGVPDTQYF
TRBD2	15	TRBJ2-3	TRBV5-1	CASSPLAGGADTQYF
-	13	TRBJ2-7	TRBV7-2	CASSFQGTYEQYF
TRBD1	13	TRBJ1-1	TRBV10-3	CAIRNGTGRLAFF
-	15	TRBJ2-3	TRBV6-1	CASSEIGLRIDTQYF
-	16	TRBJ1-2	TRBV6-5	CASSYPTGGGGYGYTF
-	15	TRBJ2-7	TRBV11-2	CASSQSPQGVYEQYF
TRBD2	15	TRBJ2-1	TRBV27	CASGGGLADYNEQFF
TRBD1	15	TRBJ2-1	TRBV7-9	CASSRPLDRVNEQFF
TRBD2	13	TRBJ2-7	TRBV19	CASRREGADEQYF